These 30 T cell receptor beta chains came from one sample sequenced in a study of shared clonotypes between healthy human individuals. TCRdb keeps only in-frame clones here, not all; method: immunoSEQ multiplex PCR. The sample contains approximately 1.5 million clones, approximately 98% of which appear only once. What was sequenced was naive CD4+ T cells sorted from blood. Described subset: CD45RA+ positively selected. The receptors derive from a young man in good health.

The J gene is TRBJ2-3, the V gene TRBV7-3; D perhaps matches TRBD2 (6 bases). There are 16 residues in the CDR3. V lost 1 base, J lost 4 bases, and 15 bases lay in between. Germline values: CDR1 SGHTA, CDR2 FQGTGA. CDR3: CASSLNAAGSADTQYF. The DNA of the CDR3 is TGTGCCAGCAGCTTAAATGCTGCCGGGAGCGCAGATACGCAGTATTTT.

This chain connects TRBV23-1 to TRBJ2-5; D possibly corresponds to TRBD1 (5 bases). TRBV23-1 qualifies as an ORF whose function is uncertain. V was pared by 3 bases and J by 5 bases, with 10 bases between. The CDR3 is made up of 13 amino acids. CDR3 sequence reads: CASSQQGRETQYF. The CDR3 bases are TGCGCCAGCAGTCAGCAGGGTCGGGAGACCCAGTACTTC.

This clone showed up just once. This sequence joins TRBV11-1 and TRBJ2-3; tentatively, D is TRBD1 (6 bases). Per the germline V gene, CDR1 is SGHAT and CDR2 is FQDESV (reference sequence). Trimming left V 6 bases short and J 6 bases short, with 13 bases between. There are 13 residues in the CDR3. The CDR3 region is CASRATGLDTQYF. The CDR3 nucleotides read TGTGCCAGCAGAGCGACAGGTTTGGATACGCAGTATTTT.

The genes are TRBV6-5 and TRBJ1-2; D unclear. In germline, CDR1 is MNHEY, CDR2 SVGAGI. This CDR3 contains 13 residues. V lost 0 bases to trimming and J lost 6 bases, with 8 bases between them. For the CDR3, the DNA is TGTGCCAGCAGTTACTCTTCAGGCCATGGCTACACCTTC. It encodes CASSYSSGHGYTF.

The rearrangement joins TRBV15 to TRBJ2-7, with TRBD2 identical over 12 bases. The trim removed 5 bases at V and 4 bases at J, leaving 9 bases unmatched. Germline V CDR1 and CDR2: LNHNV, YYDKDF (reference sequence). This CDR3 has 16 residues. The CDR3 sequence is CATSGRLAGALYEQYF. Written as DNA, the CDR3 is TGTGCCACCAGCGGGCGACTAGCGGGAGCCCTATACGAGCAGTACTTC.

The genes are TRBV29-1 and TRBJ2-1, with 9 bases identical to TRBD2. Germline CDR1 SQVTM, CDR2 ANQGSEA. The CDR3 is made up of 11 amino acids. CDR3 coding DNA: TGCGACGCGGGAGGGAGCAATGAGCAGTTCTTC. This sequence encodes CDAGGSNEQFF.

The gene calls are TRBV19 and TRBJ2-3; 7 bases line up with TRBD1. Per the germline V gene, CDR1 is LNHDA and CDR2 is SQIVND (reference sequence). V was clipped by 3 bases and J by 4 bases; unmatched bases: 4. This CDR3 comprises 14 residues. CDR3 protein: CASSIGQGADTQYF. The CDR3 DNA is TGTGCCAGTAGTATCGGTCAGGGGGCAGATACGCAGTATTTT.

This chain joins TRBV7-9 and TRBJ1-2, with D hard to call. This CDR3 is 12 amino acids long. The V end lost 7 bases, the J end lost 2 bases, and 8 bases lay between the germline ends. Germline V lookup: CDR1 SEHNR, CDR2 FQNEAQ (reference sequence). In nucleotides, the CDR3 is TGTGCCAGCATGGAACTGAACTATGGCTACACCTTC. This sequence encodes CASMELNYGYTF.

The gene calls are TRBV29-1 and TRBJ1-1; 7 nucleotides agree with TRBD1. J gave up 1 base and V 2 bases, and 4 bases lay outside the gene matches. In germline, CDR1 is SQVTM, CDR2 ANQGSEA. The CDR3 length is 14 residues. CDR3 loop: CSVELRDRNTEAFF. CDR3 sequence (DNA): TGCAGCGTTGAATTACGGGACAGGAACACTGAAGCTTTCTTT.

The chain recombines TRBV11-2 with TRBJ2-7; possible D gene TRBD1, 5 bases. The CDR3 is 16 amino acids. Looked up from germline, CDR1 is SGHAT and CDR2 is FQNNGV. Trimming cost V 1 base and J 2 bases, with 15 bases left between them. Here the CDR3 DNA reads TGTGCCAGCAGCTTAGTGTTCAGGGCGTCTCCCTACGAGCAGTACTTC. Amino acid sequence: CASSLVFRASPYEQYF.

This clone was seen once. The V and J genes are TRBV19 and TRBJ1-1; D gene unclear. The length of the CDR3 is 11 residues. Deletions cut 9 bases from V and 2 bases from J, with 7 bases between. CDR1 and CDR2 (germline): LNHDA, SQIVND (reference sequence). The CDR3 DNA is TGTGCCAGCAGGATAAACACTGAAGCTTTCTTT. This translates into CASRINTEAFF.

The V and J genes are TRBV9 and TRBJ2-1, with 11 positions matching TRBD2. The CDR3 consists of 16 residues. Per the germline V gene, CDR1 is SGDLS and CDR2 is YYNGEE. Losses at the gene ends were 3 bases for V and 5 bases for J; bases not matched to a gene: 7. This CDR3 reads CASSAQTSGRNNEQFF. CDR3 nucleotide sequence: TGTGCCAGCAGCGCTCAAACTAGCGGGAGAAACAATGAGCAGTTCTTC.

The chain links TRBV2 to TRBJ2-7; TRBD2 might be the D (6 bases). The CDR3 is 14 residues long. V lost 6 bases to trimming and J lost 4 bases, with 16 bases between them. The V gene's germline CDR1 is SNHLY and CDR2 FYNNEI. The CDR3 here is CASSWDFPRYEQYF. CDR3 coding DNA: TGTGCCAGCAGCTGGGACTTCCCACGGTACGAGCAGTACTTC.

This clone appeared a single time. The CDR3 protein is CSVAEDTDTQYF. The CDR3 coding sequence is TGCAGCGTTGCGGAGGACACAGATACGCAGTATTTT. The chain uses TRBV29-1 and TRBJ2-3, with a tentative D call TRBD2 (5 bases). CDR1 and CDR2 (germline): SQVTM, ANQGSEA. The V end was cut by 4 bases, the J end by 2 bases, with 7 bases between. This CDR3 is 12 amino acids long.

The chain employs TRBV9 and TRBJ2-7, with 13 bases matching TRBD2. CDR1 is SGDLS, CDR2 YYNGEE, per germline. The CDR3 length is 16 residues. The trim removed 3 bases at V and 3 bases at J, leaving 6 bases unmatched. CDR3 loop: CASSAPGLAGLYEQYF. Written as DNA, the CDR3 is TGTGCCAGCAGCGCCCCGGGACTAGCGGGGCTCTACGAGCAGTACTTC.

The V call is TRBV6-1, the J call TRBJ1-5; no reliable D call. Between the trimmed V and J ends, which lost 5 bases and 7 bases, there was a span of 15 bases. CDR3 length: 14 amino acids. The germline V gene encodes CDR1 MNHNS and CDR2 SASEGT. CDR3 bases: TGTGCCAGCAGTAATAGGAGGGCTGGACAGCCCCAGCATTTT. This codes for CASSNRRAGQPQHF.

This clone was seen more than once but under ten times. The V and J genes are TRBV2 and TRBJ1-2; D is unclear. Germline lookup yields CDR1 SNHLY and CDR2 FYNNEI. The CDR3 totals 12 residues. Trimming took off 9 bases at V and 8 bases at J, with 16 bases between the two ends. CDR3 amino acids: CASSGQTRGYTF. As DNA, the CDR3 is TGTGCCAGTTCGGGCCAGACGAGAGGCTACACCTTC.

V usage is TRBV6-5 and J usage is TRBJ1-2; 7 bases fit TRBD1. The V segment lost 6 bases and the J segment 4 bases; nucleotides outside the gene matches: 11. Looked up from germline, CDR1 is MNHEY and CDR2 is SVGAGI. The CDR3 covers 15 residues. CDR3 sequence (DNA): TGTGCCAGCAGCGAGAGGACAGGCTTTTTCTATGGCTACACCTTC. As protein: CASSERTGFFYGYTF.

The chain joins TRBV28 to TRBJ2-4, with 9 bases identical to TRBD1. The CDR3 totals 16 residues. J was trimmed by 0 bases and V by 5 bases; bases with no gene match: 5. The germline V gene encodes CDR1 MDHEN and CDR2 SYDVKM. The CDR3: CASSLQGAVAKNIQYF. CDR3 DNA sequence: TGTGCCAGCAGTCTACAGGGGGCCGTAGCCAAAAACATTCAGTACTTC.

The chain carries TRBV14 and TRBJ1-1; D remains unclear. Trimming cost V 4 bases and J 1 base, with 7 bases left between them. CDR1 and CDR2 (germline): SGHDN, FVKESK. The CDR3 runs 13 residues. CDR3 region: CASSLKQNTEAFF. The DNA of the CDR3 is TGTGCCAGCAGCCTCAAACAGAACACTGAAGCTTTCTTT.

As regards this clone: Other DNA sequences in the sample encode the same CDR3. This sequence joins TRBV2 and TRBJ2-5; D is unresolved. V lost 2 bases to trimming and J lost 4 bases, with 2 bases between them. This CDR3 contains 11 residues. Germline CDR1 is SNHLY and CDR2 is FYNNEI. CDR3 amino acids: CASSERETQYF. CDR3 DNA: TGTGCCAGCAGTGAACGAGAGACCCAGTACTTC.

The CDR3 region is CASSSSGEVYNEQFF. DNA of the CDR3: TGTGCCAGCAGCTCTAGCGGGGAAGTCTACAATGAGCAGTTCTTC. This chain joins TRBV7-6 and TRBJ2-1; 9 bases align to TRBD2. The CDR3 sequence is 15 residues long. The germline V gene has CDR1 SGHVS and CDR2 FNYEAQ. V gave up 4 bases and J gave up 3 bases; unmatched junction bases: 4.

CDR3 coding DNA: TGTGCCAGCAGCTTATATACGGGACTAGCGGGAGGCTACGAGCAGTACTTC. It encodes CASSLYTGLAGGYEQYF. The chain recombines TRBV7-9 with TRBJ2-7; 15 bases are a match to TRBD2. Germline V gene lookup returns CDR1 SEHNR and CDR2 FQNEAQ (reference sequence). The CDR3 covers 17 residues. V was clipped by 2 bases and J by 3 bases; unmatched bases: 5.

The CDR3 DNA reads TGTGCCAGCAGCGTAGAAGGGGTGGAAGATACGCAGTATTTT. Translation: CASSVEGVEDTQYF. The chain uses TRBV9 and TRBJ2-3, with a weak D call TRBD1 (5 bases). V lost 0 bases and J lost 5, with 10 bases in between. The CDR3 runs 14 residues. Germline V gene sequence: CDR1 SGDLS, CDR2 YYNGEE.

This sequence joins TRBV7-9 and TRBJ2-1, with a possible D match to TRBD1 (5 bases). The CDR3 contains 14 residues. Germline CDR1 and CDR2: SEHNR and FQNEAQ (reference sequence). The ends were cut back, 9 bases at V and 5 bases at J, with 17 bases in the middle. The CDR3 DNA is TGTGCCAGAGGGGTGTCAGGCCGAGACAATGAGCAGTTCTTC. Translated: CARGVSGRDNEQFF.

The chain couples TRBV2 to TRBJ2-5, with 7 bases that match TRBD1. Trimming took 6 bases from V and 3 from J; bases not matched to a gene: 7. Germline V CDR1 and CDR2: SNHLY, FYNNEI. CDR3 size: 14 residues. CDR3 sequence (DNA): TGTGCCAGCAGGTCGACAGGGTCCGAAGAGACCCAGTACTTC. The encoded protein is CASRSTGSEETQYF.

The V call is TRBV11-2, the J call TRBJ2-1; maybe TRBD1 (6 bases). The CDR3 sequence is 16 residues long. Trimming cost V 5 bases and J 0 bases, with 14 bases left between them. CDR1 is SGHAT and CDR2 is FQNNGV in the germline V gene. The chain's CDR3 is CASSPGQPSSYNEQFF. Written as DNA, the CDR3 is TGTGCCAGCAGCCCGGGACAACCGAGCTCCTACAATGAGCAGTTCTTC.

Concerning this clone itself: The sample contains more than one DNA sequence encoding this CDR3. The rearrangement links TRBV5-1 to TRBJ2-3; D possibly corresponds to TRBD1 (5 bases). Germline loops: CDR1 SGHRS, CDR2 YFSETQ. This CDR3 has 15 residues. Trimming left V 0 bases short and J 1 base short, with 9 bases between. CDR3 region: CASSLGGGGTDTQYF. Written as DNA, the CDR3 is TGCGCCAGCAGCTTGGGGGGCGGAGGCACAGATACGCAGTATTTT.

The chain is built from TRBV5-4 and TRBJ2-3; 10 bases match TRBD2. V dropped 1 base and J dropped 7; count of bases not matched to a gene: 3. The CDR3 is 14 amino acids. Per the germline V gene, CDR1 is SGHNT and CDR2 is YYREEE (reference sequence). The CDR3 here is CASSLPSGGYTQYF. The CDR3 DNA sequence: TGTGCCAGCAGCTTGCCTAGCGGGGGTTATACGCAGTATTTT.

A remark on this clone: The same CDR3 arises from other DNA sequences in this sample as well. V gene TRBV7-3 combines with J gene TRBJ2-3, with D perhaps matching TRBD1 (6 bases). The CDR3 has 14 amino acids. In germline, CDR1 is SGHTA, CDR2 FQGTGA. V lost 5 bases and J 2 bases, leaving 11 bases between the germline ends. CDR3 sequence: CASSPGQSTDTQYF. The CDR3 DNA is TGTGCCAGCAGCCCCGGACAGTCCACAGATACGCAGTATTTT.